The 15 T cell receptor beta chains presented below share a single source sample, sequenced in a study of OX40 agonist ivuxolimab in advanced cancers. Sequenced by immunoSEQ multiplex PCR; TCRdb stores in-frame clones only, minus some. The sample includes some 57,000 clones, about 90% seen only once; the top ten take around 25%. The sequenced sample was CD4+ or CD8+ T cells sorted from blood, obtained in a trial of the OX40 agonist ivuxolimab. These TCRs come from an adult with an advanced solid tumor such as melanoma, head and neck, liver or kidney cancer.

This chain links TRBV28 with TRBJ1-5, with TRBD1 matching over 10 bases. CDR1 is MDHEN and CDR2 is SYDVKM in the germline V gene. The CDR3 totals 15 residues. Trimming cost V 5 bases and J 7 bases; bases outside gene matches: 8. The CDR3 spells CASSPTRQGAQPQHF. CDR3 DNA sequence: TGTGCCAGCAGTCCAACTAGACAGGGGGCGCAGCCCCAGCATTTT.

This chain joins TRBV6-5 and TRBJ2-2, with D perhaps TRBD1 (6 bases). Trimming shortened V by 5 bases and J by 6 bases, and 10 bases separated the two germline ends. From germline, CDR1 is MNHEY and CDR2 SVGAGI. This CDR3 comprises 13 residues. This chain's CDR3 is CASSPQGSGELFF. CDR3 nucleotide sequence: TGTGCCAGCAGTCCACAGGGTTCCGGGGAGCTGTTTTTT.

The chain uses TRBV28 and TRBJ2-5; the match to TRBD2 covers 9 bases. The germline CDR1 and CDR2 sequences are MDHEN and SYDVKM. This CDR3 is built from 15 residues. With V trimmed by 6 bases and J by 4 bases, 9 bases remained unmatched. The CDR3 loop is CASSPTPTSGETQYF. CDR3 nucleotide sequence: TGTGCCAGCAGCCCTACTCCGACTAGCGGAGAGACCCAGTACTTC.

This chain joins TRBV9 and TRBJ1-3; no reliable D call. Trimming left V 3 bases short and J 0 bases short, with 10 bases between. The germline V gene encodes CDR1 SGDLS and CDR2 YYNGEE. The CDR3 has 15 amino acids. The CDR3 region has the DNA TGTGCCAGCAGCGCTCAGAGGCCCTCTGGAAACACCATATATTTT. Translating it yields CASSAQRPSGNTIYF.

J is TRBJ2-1 and V is TRBV6-6, with 8 bases matching TRBD2. Per the germline V gene, CDR1 is MNHNY and CDR2 is SVGAGI (reference sequence). The V and J ends lost 6 bases and 2 bases, in that order; junction bases with no gene match: 3. The CDR3 sequence is 14 residues long. The CDR3 loop reads CASRVAGPYNEQFF. CDR3 DNA: TGTGCCAGCAGGGTAGCGGGACCCTACAATGAGCAGTTCTTC.

This clone showed up just once. The CDR3 DNA is TGTGCCAGCAGCGCCGGGGCAGTTAGCAATCAGCCCCAGCATTTT. Its translation: CASSAGAVSNQPQHF. This chain links TRBV9 with TRBJ1-5, with TRBD1 as a possible D gene (5 bases). Germline CDR1 is SGDLS and CDR2 is YYNGEE. This CDR3 spans 15 amino acids. Trimming took 3 bases from V and 0 from J, leaving 10 bases between them.

The chain employs TRBV28 and TRBJ2-6; 12 bases fit TRBD1. Germline V gene lookup returns CDR1 MDHEN and CDR2 SYDVKM. The CDR3 is made up of 17 amino acids. J lost 2 bases, V lost 5 bases, and 4 bases had no gene match. CDR3 nucleotides: TGTGCCAGCAGTCCCGGGACAGGGGGCGCTGGGGCCAACGTCCTGACTTTC. Encoded protein: CASSPGTGGAGANVLTF.

This clone was counted a single time. This chain joins TRBV18 and TRBJ2-1; TRBD2 agrees at 14 bases. Germline assignment: CDR1 KGHSH and CDR2 LQKENI. The V segment lost 4 bases and the J segment 1 base; nucleotides outside the gene matches: 9. The CDR3 consists of 19 residues. CDR3 sequence: CASSLGTSGRGISYNEQFF. The DNA for the CDR3 is TGTGCCAGCTCACTCGGGACTAGCGGGAGAGGGATTTCCTACAATGAGCAGTTCTTC.

The chain carries TRBV6-6 and TRBJ2-5; D unresolved. The CDR3 loop spans 13 amino acids. V was clipped by 2 bases and J by 5 bases, with 9 bases between them. Per the germline V gene, CDR1 is MNHNY and CDR2 is SVGAGI (reference sequence). CDR3 sequence reads: CASSYVNAETQYF. CDR3 DNA: TGTGCCAGCAGTTACGTGAATGCGGAGACCCAGTACTTC.

This chain joins TRBV27 and TRBJ1-6; no reliable D call. This CDR3 is built from 13 residues. Germline values: CDR1 MNHEY, CDR2 SMNVEV (reference sequence). Deletions cut 5 bases from V and 0 bases from J, with 2 bases between. DNA of the CDR3: TGTGCCAGCAGTCCCTCCTATAATTCACCCCTCCACTTT. This codes for CASSPSYNSPLHF.

J is TRBJ1-5 and V is TRBV6-6; D is unresolved. With 2 bases removed from V and 6 bases from J, the gap between germline ends came to 11 bases. The CDR3 has 14 residues. Germline values: CDR1 MNHNY, CDR2 SVGAGI (reference sequence). CDR3 in DNA: TGTGCCAGCAGTTACGTCGGGATAGGTCAGCCCCAGCATTTT. Protein: CASSYVGIGQPQHF.

The chain joins TRBV28 to TRBJ2-5; D is ambiguous. With 0 bases removed from V and 1 base from J, the gap between germline ends came to 6 bases. This CDR3 spans 14 amino acids. Germline-derived CDR1 and CDR2 are MDHEN and SYDVKM. The CDR3 region is CASSLWASQETQYF. The CDR3 region has the DNA TGTGCCAGCAGTTTATGGGCCAGCCAAGAGACCCAGTACTTC.

V is TRBV19 and J is TRBJ1-5; the D is unclear. Trimming took 4 bases from V and 5 from J, leaving 15 bases between them. Germline assignment: CDR1 LNHDA and CDR2 SQIVND (reference sequence). This CDR3 has 15 residues. CDR3 in DNA: TGTGCCAGTAGTAAACGGACCCAAGGCGATCAGCCCCAGCATTTT. Its translation is CASSKRTQGDQPQHF. Drawing the rest from reference TRBV19 and TRBJ1-5, the complete variable domain is DGGITQSPKYLFRKEGQNVTLSCEQNLNHDAMYWYRQDPGQGLRLIYYSQIVNDFQKGDIAEGYSVSREKKESFPLTVTSAQKNPTAFYLCASSKRTQGDQPQHFGDGTRLSIL.

The chain joins TRBV4-3 to TRBJ2-1; 7 bases fit TRBD2. Trimming took 1 base from V and 0 from J; bases not matched to a gene: 6. Germline lookup yields CDR1 LGHNA and CDR2 YSLEER. The CDR3 contains 17 residues. CDR3 in DNA: TGCGCCAGCAGCCAAGCCCCAGGCGGGAGCTCCTACAATGAGCAGTTCTTC. It encodes CASSQAPGGSSYNEQFF.

This CDR3 reads CSVEGRGEQFF. The CDR3 DNA is TGCAGCGTCGAGGGGAGGGGTGAGCAGTTCTTC. The chain couples TRBV29-1 to TRBJ2-1; 7 bases align to TRBD2. This CDR3 has 11 amino acids. V trimming: 6 bases; J trimming: 9 bases; junction bases outside the gene matches: 5. CDR1 and CDR2 (germline): SQVTM, ANQGSEA.